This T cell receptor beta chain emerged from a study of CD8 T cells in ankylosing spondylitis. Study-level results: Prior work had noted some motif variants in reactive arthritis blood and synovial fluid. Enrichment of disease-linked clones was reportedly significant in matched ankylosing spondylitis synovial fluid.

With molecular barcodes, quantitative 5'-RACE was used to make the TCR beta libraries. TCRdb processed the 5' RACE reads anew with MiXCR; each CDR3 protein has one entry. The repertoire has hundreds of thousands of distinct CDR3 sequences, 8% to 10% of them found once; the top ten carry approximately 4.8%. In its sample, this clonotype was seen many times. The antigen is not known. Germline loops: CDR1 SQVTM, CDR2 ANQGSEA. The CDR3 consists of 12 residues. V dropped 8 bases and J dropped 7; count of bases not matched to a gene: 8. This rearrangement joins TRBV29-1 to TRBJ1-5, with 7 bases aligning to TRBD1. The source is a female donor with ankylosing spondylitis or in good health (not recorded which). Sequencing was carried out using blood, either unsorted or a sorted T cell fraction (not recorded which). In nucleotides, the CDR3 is TGCAGCTTTAGACAGGGCGACCAGCCCCAGCATTTT. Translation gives CSFRQGDQPQHF.